Sequencing of this T cell receptor beta chain was carried out in a study of blood T cell repertoires in COVID-19. At the level of the study: PBMCs, B-cell-depleted T cells, or T cells provided the cDNA or gDNA that made up the material.

V shed 2 bases and J 6 bases; nucleotides not matched to a gene: 11. The CDR3 is made up of 16 amino acids. Looked up from germline, CDR1 is LGHDT and CDR2 is YNNKEL (reference sequence). Original analysis: From reference gene primer amplification, estimates of nucleated cell counts were derived. TCRdb keeps only in-frame clones here, not all; method: immunoSEQ multiplex PCR. V, J and clone size are taken as reported in that table, and D and trimming were inferred from the DNA itself. The repertoire holds 150,000 to 200,000 clones, 70% to 90% seen once, with over 2.5% in the top ten. The sample consisted of peripheral blood. V gene TRBV3-1 (or the pseudogene TRBV3-2) combines with J gene TRBJ2-7; TRBD1 agrees at 9 bases. This receptor was taken from a man aged 60-69 years with acute or convalescent COVID-19. CDR3 DNA: TGTGCCAGCAGCCAACATTCGGGGACAGGGATAAGCGAGCAGTACTTC. Protein: CASSQHSGTGISEQYF.